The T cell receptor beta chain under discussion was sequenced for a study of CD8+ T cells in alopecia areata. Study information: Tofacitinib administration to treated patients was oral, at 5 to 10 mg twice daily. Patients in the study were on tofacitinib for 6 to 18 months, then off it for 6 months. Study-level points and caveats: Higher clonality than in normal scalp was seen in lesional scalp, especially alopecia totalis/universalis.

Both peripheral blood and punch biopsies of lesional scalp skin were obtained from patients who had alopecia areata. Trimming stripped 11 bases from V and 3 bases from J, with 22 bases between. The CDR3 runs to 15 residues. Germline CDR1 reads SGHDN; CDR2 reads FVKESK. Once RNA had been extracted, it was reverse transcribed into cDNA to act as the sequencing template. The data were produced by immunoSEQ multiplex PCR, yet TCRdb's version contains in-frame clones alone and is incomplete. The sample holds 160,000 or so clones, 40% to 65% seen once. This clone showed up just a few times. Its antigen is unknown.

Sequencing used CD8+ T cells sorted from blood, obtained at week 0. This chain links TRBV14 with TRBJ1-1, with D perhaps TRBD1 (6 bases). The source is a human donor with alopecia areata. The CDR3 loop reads CAGPRDTSSDTEAFF. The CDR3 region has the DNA TGTGCCGGGCCACGGGACACCTCTTCCGACACTGAAGCTTTCTTT.